This entry is about one TCR beta chain. The antigen remains undetermined. Ten immunoSEQ deep assay plates held the unsorted PBMC DNA. As processed by the authors: Filtering differed for immunoSEQ, which gave only junction sequences without quality scores. Assay: immunoSEQ multiplex PCR; the TCRdb copy retains only in-frame clones and omits some. The DNA gave D and trimming, while V, J and clone size come from that table. Counted here are about half a million clones, about 76% occurring once; the ten biggest clones make up roughly an eighth. This entry comes from a study of shared clonotypes between healthy human individuals. The wider study: Sampling drew on donors who were a couple of women and a few men aged 18 to 49. Study-level results: Clonotype sharing levels among donors were expected to vary with sequencing depth.

What was sequenced was PBMCs. The source of this sequence is a woman in her forties in good health. Some clones in this sample may be carry-over from other donors' samples.

The CDR3 coding sequence is TGTGCCAGCCGCCCTCGCGGGGCGGAGTACAATGAGCAGTTCTTC. It codes for CASRPRGAEYNEQFF. This chain uses TRBV13 with TRBJ2-1, with D possibly being TRBD2 (6 bases). Per germline, CDR1 PRHDT and CDR2 FYEKMQ (reference sequence). With 8 bases removed from V and 4 bases from J, the gap between germline ends came to 18 bases. The CDR3 consists of 15 residues.